The rows below give T cell receptor beta chains drawn from one sample of a study of blood T cell repertoires in COVID-19. The method was immunoSEQ multiplex PCR; TCRdb's version includes in-frame clones alone and lacks a portion of them. The sample includes 290,000 or so clones, 90% seen only once; the top ten take 4% to 5.5%. Sequenced input: PBMCs or T cells enriched from blood (not recorded which). The source is a woman aged 18-29 years with acute COVID-19. CDR3s include the opening cysteine and the closing phenylalanine or tryptophan. D genes are given only for firm matches. Part of the rows lack a size; the others show once, few, many or a class for expanded clones.

TRBD1	-	TRBJ2-5	TRBV27	TGTGCCAGCAGTCCGACAGGGGGGCGGGAGACCCAGTACTTC	CASSPTGGRETQYF
-	-	TRBJ2-3	TRBV9	TGTGCCAGCAGCGTCGGGAGCACAGATACGCAGTATTTT	CASSVGSTDTQYF
-	-	TRBJ1-2	TRBV28	TGTGCCAGCATCCGGGGTAGGGCCACTAACTATGGCTACACCTTC	CASIRGRATNYGYTF
-	-	TRBJ2-7	TRBV27	TGTGCCAGCAGTTTAGGGGAGACCTACGAGCAGTACTTC	CASSLGETYEQYF
TRBD1	-	TRBJ1-2	TRBV3-1/TRBV3-2	TGTGCCAGCAGCCAACGCGGCTGGACAGGAGGCTACACCTTC	CASSQRGWTGGYTF
TRBD2	-	TRBJ2-1	TRBV19	TGTGCCAGTAGTATCGGGGGACTAGCGGGACAGGATGAGCAGTTCTTC	CASSIGGLAGQDEQFF
TRBD1	once	TRBJ1-4	TRBV28	TGTGCCAGCAGCCCCGGGACAGGGGGAGGTGAAAAACTGTTTTTT	CASSPGTGGGEKLFF
TRBD2	-	TRBJ2-1	TRBV9	TGTGCCAGCAGCGTACGAGCGGGAGATGAGCAGTTCTTC	CASSVRAGDEQFF
TRBD1	-	TRBJ1-5	TRBV5-1	TGCGCCAGCAGCTTGGGGACAGGGTCCTTCAATCAGCCCCAGCATTTT	CASSLGTGSFNQPQHF
-	-	TRBJ1-2	TRBV3-1/TRBV3-2	TGTGCCAGCAGCCAAGATTCTACTTTGCGCGGCTACACCTTC	CASSQDSTLRGYTF
TRBD1	-	TRBJ1-5	TRBV29-1	TGCAGCGTGTCCGGGACAGGGCTGAATCAGCCCCAGCATTTT	CSVSGTGLNQPQHF